Below, 26 T cell receptor beta chains from the same sample are listed, as sequenced in a study of beta chain features in type 1 diabetes. Of the isolated RNA, all was reverse transcribed, and so the sequenced material was expressed TCRB transcripts. TCRdb's table, derived via immunoSEQ multiplex PCR, lists solely in-frame clones and lacks some. The sample contains a few hundred thousand clones, over 11% of which appear only once. Specimen: naive CD4+ T cells from blood. Every receptor here comes from a man aged 25-45 years in good health.

This clone was picked up one time. The rearrangement joins TRBV7-9 to TRBJ2-1, with D perhaps TRBD1 or TRBD2 (5 bases each). The CDR3 runs to 11 residues. V shed 7 bases and J shed 9 bases, with 10 bases lying between them. Germline V gene sequence: CDR1 SEHNR, CDR2 FQNEAQ (reference sequence). The CDR3 region is CASTGPPEQFF. CDR3 DNA: TGTGCCAGCACGGGACCGCCTGAGCAGTTCTTC.

The chain has TRBV7-3 and TRBJ2-7, with 11 bases matching TRBD2. From germline, CDR1 is SGHTA and CDR2 FQGTGA. The CDR3 extends over 16 amino acids. In DNA, the CDR3 is TGTGCCAGCAGCGGGGGACTAGCGGATTCCTCCAACGAGCAGTACGTC. Amino acid sequence: CASSGGLADSSNEQYV.

The chain couples TRBV9 to TRBJ2-7, with 8 nucleotides matching TRBD1. Germline trimming cut 3 bases from V and 4 bases from J; bases unmatched to any gene: 12. Germline V lookup: CDR1 SGDLS, CDR2 YYNGEE. The CDR3 is 16 amino acids. Here the CDR3 reads CASSASLGQGHYEQYF. The CDR3 coding sequence is TGTGCCAGCAGCGCCTCATTAGGACAGGGACATTACGAGCAGTACTTC.

The chain recombines TRBV7-2 with TRBJ1-6; D is unresolved. Trimming cost V 4 bases and J 7 bases, with 14 bases left between them. The CDR3 runs to 15 residues. Germline V gene lookup returns CDR1 SGHTA and CDR2 FQGNSA. The CDR3 nucleotides are TGTGCCAGCAGCTCGGCTCCGGGGTCAAATTCACCCCTCCACTTT. This sequence encodes CASSSAPGSNSPLHF.

The rearrangement joins TRBV10-3 to TRBJ2-5; the D gene is possibly TRBD2 (7 bases). Trimming took off 10 bases at V and 1 base at J, with 10 bases between the two ends. The CDR3 has 12 amino acids. The germline V gene has CDR1 ENHRY and CDR2 SYGVKD. CDR3 coding DNA: TGTGCCACCGGGGGGCCCCAAGAGACCCAGTACTTC. Residues: CATGGPQETQYF.

CDR3 bases: TGTGCCAGCAGCCAAGGGACCGAAGAGACCCAGTACTTC. This sequence encodes CASSQGTEETQYF. The chain has TRBV4-2 and TRBJ2-5, with D unresolved. The CDR3 covers 13 residues. Germline CDR1 and CDR2: LGHNA and YNFKEQ. Trimming left V 1 base short and J 3 bases short, with 6 bases between.

This clone was observed at least ten times. The CDR3 bases are TGCAGCGTTCAATCCGCGGGGGAGCAGTACGTC. It is translated as CSVQSAGEQYV. J is TRBJ2-7 and V is TRBV29-1; a possible D gene is TRBD2 (6 bases). Germline V gives CDR1 SQVTM, CDR2 ANQGSEA. The V and J ends lost 5 bases and 7 bases respectively, with 12 bases between them. This CDR3 has 11 amino acids.

This clone was recorded a few times. This chain links TRBV4-3 with TRBJ2-7; D is ambiguous. The V end lost 0 bases, the J end lost 3 bases, and 9 bases lay between the germline ends. This CDR3 region has 14 residues. CDR1 is LGHNA and CDR2 is YSLEER in the germline V gene. Written as DNA, the CDR3 is TGCGCCAGCAGCCAAGATCGGGCGAACTACGAGCAGTACTTC. Amino acid sequence: CASSQDRANYEQYF.

This clone came up a few times. CDR3 sequence reads: CASSSGGHYGYTF. DNA of the CDR3: TGTGCCAGCAGCTCCGGGGGCCACTATGGCTACACCTTC. V usage is TRBV7-8 and J usage is TRBJ1-2; tentatively, D is TRBD1 (6 bases). The V gene lost 4 bases and the J gene lost 3 bases, with 9 bases spanning the gap. The CDR3 runs to 13 residues. Germline V CDR1 and CDR2: SGHVS, FQNEAQ.

This clone appeared a few times. The V call is TRBV7-2, the J call TRBJ1-4; D is unresolved. The CDR3 sequence is 15 residues long. Germline CDR1 reads SGHTA; CDR2 reads FQGNSA. Trimming removed 2 bases from V and 0 bases from J, with 7 bases in between. CDR3 protein: CASSLLGTTNEKLFF. In DNA form, the CDR3 reads TGTGCCAGCAGCTTATTGGGGACAACTAATGAAAAACTGTTTTTT.

V and J are TRBV5-1 and TRBJ2-3; TRBD2 aligns across 8 bases. The CDR3 is 16 amino acids. J gave up 2 bases and V 1 base, and 6 bases lay outside the gene matches. Germline V lookup: CDR1 SGHRS, CDR2 YFSETQ. CDR3 bases: TGCGCCAGCAGCTTGATGCGGGGGGACCCCACAGATACGCAGTATTTT. Translated: CASSLMRGDPTDTQYF.

The CDR3 spells CASGSRTGPGGANVLTF. In DNA form, the CDR3 reads TGTGCTAGTGGTTCTAGGACAGGGCCTGGTGGGGCCAACGTCCTGACTTTC. The chain recombines TRBV12-5 with TRBJ2-6, with 8 bases aligning to TRBD1. CDR3 length: 17 residues. V was pared by 4 bases and J by 3 bases, with 8 bases of the junction left unmatched. CDR1 and CDR2 from the germline V gene are LGHNT and FRNRAP. The entire variable domain, with the rest obtained from reference TRBV12-5 and TRBJ2-6, is as follows: DARVTQTPRHKVTEMGQEVTMRCQPILGHNTVFWYRQTMMQGLELLAYFRNRAPLDDSGMPKDRFSAEMPDATLATLKIQPSEPRDSAVYFCASGSRTGPGGANVLTFGAGSRLTVL.

Only a few counts were recorded for this clone. The rearrangement uses TRBV28 and TRBJ2-1; possible D gene TRBD2, 5 bases. Trimming pared 10 bases from V and 1 base from J, leaving 14 bases between. This CDR3 has 14 amino acids. Germline loops: CDR1 MDHEN, CDR2 SYDVKM. CDR3 DNA sequence: TGTGCCACCCGAGGGAGTCGATCCTACAATGAGCAGTTCTTC. This codes for CATRGSRSYNEQFF.

On this clone: Other nucleotide sequences in the sample specify the same CDR3. V usage is TRBV20-1 and J usage is TRBJ2-3; possible D gene TRBD2, 6 bases. This CDR3 contains 11 residues. Per the germline V gene, CDR1 is DFQATT and CDR2 is SNEGSKA (reference sequence). In DNA form, the CDR3 reads TGCAGCGGGGGAAGTACAGATACGCAGTATTTT. Its translation: CSGGSTDTQYF.

This chain joins TRBV4-1 and TRBJ2-1; 13 bases fit TRBD2. Trimming removed 5 bases from V and 10 bases from J; junction bases left unmatched: 11. The germline V gene encodes CDR1 MGHRA and CDR2 YSYEKL. The CDR3 length is 16 residues. CDR3 in DNA: TGCGCCAGCAGCTCACGGACTAGCGGGAGAGGAGGCGAGCAGTTCTTC. The encoded protein is CASSSRTSGRGGEQFF.

This clone has a handful of counts. V and J are TRBV18 and TRBJ2-1; D tentatively reads TRBD1 or TRBD2 (6 bases each). The germline V gene has CDR1 KGHSH and CDR2 LQKENI. CDR3 size: 14 residues. V was pared by 2 bases and J by 6 bases, with 11 bases between. CDR3 DNA: TGTGCCAGCTCACCATTGCCGGGGGCCAATGAGCAGTTCTTC. Its translation: CASSPLPGANEQFF.

The V gene is TRBV29-1, the J gene TRBJ2-1, with 8 bases aligning to TRBD2. Losses at the gene ends were 3 bases for V and 7 bases for J; bases not matched to a gene: 8. CDR3 length: 14 residues. Per germline, CDR1 SQVTM and CDR2 ANQGSEA. The CDR3 nucleotides read TGCAGCGTTGACTCGCGGGGGGTGGTAAATGAGCAGTTCTTC. Translating gives CSVDSRGVVNEQFF.

V is TRBV18 and J is TRBJ2-1; tentative D call: TRBD1 (6 bases). From germline, CDR1 is KGHSH and CDR2 LQKENI. The CDR3 is made up of 13 amino acids. Trimming left V 4 bases short and J 6 bases short, with 10 bases between. Written as DNA, the CDR3 is TGTGCCAGCTCACGGACAGAGTCCAATGAGCAGTTCTTC. As protein: CASSRTESNEQFF.

This clone was seen only a few times. The rearrangement joins TRBV7-3 to TRBJ2-1; D is unresolved. The CDR3 totals 12 residues. Trimming stripped 8 bases from V and 0 bases from J, with 5 bases between. Per the germline V gene, CDR1 is SGHTA and CDR2 is FQGTGA. CDR3 in amino acids: CASGSSYNEQFF. The CDR3 DNA sequence: TGTGCCAGCGGCAGCTCCTACAATGAGCAGTTCTTC. Variable domain in full (rest from reference TRBV7-3 and TRBJ2-1): GAGVSQTPSNKVTEKGKYVELRCDPISGHTALYWYRQSLGQGPEFLIYFQGTGAADDSGLPNDRFFAVRPEGSVSTLKIQRTERGDSAVYLCASGSSYNEQFFGPGTRLTVL.

V and J are TRBV6-5 and TRBJ1-6, with 9 bases matching TRBD1. The length of the CDR3 is 15 residues. The V gene end was trimmed by 4 bases and the J gene end by 9 bases; junction bases not matched to a gene: 7. Germline V gives CDR1 MNHEY, CDR2 SVGAGI. CDR3 sequence (DNA): TGTGCCAGCAGTTCGGCGGGACAGGGATTTTCACCCCTCCACTTT. This sequence encodes CASSSAGQGFSPLHF.

J is TRBJ2-5 and V is TRBV6-1, with D hard to call. V was shortened by 4 bases and J by 5 bases, with 14 bases between the two germline ends. CDR1 and CDR2 (germline): MNHNS, SASEGT. This CDR3 has 14 residues. The CDR3 protein is CASSVAPHAETQYF. As DNA, the CDR3 is TGTGCCAGCAGTGTAGCCCCCCACGCTGAGACCCAGTACTTC.

In DNA, the CDR3 is TGTGCCAGTAGTACCCTCCAGCTAGAAGCTTTCTTT. Translation: CASSTLQLEAFF. The chain joins TRBV19 to TRBJ1-1, with D unclear. V lost 4 bases and J 8 bases, leaving 11 bases between the germline ends. Germline CDR1 LNHDA, CDR2 SQIVND (reference sequence). The CDR3 is made up of 12 amino acids.

V usage is TRBV30 and J usage is TRBJ1-1; D is undetermined. The V and J ends lost 2 bases and 11 bases respectively, with 15 bases between them. In germline, CDR1 is GTSNPN, CDR2 SVGIG (reference sequence). CDR3 length: 12 residues. The CDR3 here is CAWSSVFIGAFF. In DNA, the CDR3 is TGTGCCTGGAGTTCCGTTTTTATTGGGGCTTTCTTT.

In its sample, this clone was seen once. V is TRBV7-2 and J is TRBJ2-5, with a tentative D call TRBD1 (6 bases). The CDR3 contains 15 residues. The ends were cut back, 5 bases at V and 1 base at J, with 14 bases in the middle. In germline, CDR1 is SGHTA, CDR2 FQGNSA. The CDR3 DNA sequence: TGTGCCAGCAGCCGGACTGGGACACCCCAAGAGACCCAGTACTTC. Its protein is CASSRTGTPQETQYF.

This clone was observed a few times. The CDR3 loop reads CAWSGGTGVNQPQHF. CDR3 sequence (DNA): TGTGCCTGGAGTGGGGGGACAGGGGTCAATCAGCCCCAGCATTTT. This chain links TRBV30 with TRBJ1-5; 10 bases are shared with TRBD1. V trimming: 1 base; J trimming: 3 bases; junction bases outside the gene matches: 3. Germline values: CDR1 GTSNPN, CDR2 SVGIG (reference sequence). The CDR3 has 15 residues.

The chain joins TRBV7-9 to TRBJ2-3; the D gene is possibly TRBD1 (5 bases). CDR1 SEHNR and CDR2 FQNEAQ come from the germline V gene (reference sequence). Trimming removed 2 bases from V and 4 bases from J, with 10 bases in between. CDR3 length equals 14 residues. The chain's CDR3 is CASSLPARADTQYF. DNA for the CDR3: TGTGCCAGCAGCTTACCCGCCAGGGCAGATACGCAGTATTTT.